This TCR beta chain was documented in a study of blood T cell repertoires in COVID-19. Study context: Whether acute or convalescent, the COVID-19 samples came from the United States, Italy and Spain. PBMCs, B-cell-depleted T cells, or T cells were the source of the cDNA or gDNA that made up the material.

Authors' data handling: Counts of nucleated cells, estimated from reference gene primer amplification, were obtained. Produced via immunoSEQ multiplex PCR; TCRdb's table is partial and in-frame only. That table gives V, J and clone size, and the DNA gave D and trimming. The sample contains 75,000 to 100,000 clones, less than 90% of which appear only once. CDR3 length: 14 amino acids. Germline CDR1 reads ENHRY; CDR2 reads SYGVKD. The ends lost 1 base at V and 7 bases at J; junction bases unmatched: 4. The sample holds a few counts of this clone. The sequenced sample was peripheral blood. This chain links TRBV10-3 with TRBJ2-1; 7 bases map to TRBD2. The receptor was isolated from a man older than 75 with acute or convalescent COVID-19. Written as DNA, the CDR3 is TGTGCCATCAGTGAGTATTGGGGAGGGAATGAGCAGTTCTTC. Translation gives CAISEYWGGNEQFF.